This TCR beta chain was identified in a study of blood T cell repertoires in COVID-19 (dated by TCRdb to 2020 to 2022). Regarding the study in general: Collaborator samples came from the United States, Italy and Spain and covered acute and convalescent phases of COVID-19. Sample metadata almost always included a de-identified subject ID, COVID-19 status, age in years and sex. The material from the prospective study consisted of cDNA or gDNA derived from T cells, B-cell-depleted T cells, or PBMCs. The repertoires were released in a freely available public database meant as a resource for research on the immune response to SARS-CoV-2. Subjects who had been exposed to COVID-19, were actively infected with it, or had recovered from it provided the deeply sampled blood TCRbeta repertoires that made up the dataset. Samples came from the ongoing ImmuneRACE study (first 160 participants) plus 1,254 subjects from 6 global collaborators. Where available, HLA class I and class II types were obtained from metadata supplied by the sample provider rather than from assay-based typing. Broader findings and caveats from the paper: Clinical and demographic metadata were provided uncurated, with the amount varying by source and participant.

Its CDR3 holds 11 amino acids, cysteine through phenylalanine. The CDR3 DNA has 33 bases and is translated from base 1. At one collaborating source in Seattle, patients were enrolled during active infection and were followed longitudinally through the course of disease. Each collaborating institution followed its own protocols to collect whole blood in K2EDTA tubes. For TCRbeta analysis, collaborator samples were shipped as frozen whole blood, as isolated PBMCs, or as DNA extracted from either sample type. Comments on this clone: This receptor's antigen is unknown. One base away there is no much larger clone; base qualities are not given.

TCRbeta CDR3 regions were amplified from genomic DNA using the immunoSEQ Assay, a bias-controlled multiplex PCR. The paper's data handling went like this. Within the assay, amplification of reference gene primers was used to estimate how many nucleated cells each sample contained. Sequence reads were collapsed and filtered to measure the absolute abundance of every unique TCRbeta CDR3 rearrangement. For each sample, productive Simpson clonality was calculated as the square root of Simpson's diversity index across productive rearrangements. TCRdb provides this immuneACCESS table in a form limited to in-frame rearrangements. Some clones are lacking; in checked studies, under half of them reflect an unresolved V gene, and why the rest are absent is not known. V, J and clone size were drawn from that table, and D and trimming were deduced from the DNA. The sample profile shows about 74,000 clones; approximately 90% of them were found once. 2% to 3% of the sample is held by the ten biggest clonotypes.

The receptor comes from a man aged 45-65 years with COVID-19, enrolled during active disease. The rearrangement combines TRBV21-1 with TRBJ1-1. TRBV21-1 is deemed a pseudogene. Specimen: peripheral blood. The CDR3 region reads CASLDLHGAFF. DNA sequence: TGTGCCAGCCTCGATCTCCACGGGGCTTTCTTT.